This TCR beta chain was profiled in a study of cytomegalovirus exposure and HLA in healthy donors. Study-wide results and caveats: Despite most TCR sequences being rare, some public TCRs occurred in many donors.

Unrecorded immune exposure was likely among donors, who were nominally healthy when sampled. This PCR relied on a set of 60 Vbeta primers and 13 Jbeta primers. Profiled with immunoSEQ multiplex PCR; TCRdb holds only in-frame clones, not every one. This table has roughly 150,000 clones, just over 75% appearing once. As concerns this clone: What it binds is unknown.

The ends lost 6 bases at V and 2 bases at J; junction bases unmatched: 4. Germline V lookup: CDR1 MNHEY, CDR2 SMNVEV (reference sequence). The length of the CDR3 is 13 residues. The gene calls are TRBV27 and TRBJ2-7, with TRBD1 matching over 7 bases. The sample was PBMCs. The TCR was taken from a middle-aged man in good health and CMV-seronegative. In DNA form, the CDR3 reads TGTGCCAGCAGGTTCCAGGGGGCCTACGAGCAGTACTTC. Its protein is CASRFQGAYEQYF.